This passage covers 13 T cell receptor beta chains from one sample sequenced in a study of OX40 agonist ivuxolimab in advanced cancers. Libraries were prepared by immunoSEQ multiplex PCR; TCRdb keeps only in-frame clonotypes and omits some of them. The sample carries over 45,000 clones, around 83% recorded once. The sample in question was CD4+ or CD8+ T cells sorted from blood, obtained in a trial of the OX40 agonist ivuxolimab. The receptors were sampled from an adult with an advanced solid tumor such as melanoma, head and neck, liver or kidney cancer.

This clone appeared a few times. The rearrangement joins TRBV29-1 to TRBJ1-1, with 7 bases matching TRBD1. The CDR3 consists of 12 residues. V gave up 7 bases and J gave up 7 bases; unmatched junction bases: 9. CDR1 SQVTM and CDR2 ANQGSEA come from the germline V gene. As DNA, the CDR3 is TGCAGCGCCCACCCTGGGGACAGTGAAGCTTTCTTT. Translated: CSAHPGDSEAFF.

V and J are TRBV4-1 and TRBJ2-7, with D tentatively TRBD1 (5 bases). V was clipped by 4 bases and J by 7 bases, with 17 bases between them. Germline V gives CDR1 MGHRA, CDR2 YSYEKL. The CDR3 has 14 amino acids. CDR3 loop: CASSPRVSGGEQYF. For the CDR3, the DNA is TGCGCCAGCAGCCCCAGGGTATCAGGTGGGGAGCAGTACTTC.

J is TRBJ2-6 and V is TRBV2, with D possibly TRBD2 on 5 matching bases. The germline CDR1 and CDR2 sequences are SNHLY and FYNNEI. The CDR3 contains 14 residues. V was trimmed by 4 bases and J by 13 bases, leaving 17 bases between them. Here the CDR3 DNA reads TGTGCCAGCAGTGCTGGGTGGGGTGGAGGAGTCCTGACTTTC. It yields the protein CASSAGWGGGVLTF.

J is TRBJ2-5 and V is TRBV4-1, with D possibly being TRBD1 or TRBD2 (5 bases each). Trimming stripped 4 bases from V and 2 bases from J, with 14 bases between. This CDR3 comprises 15 residues. Germline loops: CDR1 MGHRA, CDR2 YSYEKL. As DNA, the CDR3 is TGCGCCAGCAGCCCCGGGACCCCAAATCAAGAGACCCAGTACTTC. This translates into CASSPGTPNQETQYF.

This clone was seen just once. V usage is TRBV10-2 and J usage is TRBJ2-5; D may correspond to TRBD1 or TRBD2 (5 bases each). Trimming shortened V by 1 base and J by 7 bases, and 19 bases separated the two germline ends. Looked up from germline, CDR1 is WSHSY and CDR2 is SAAADI. The length of the CDR3 is 16 residues. CDR3 protein: CASSEYQGPRWGTQYF. The CDR3 nucleotides are TGCGCCAGCAGTGAGTACCAGGGACCCCGTTGGGGGACCCAGTACTTC.

This clone was found once. The chain carries TRBV5-5 and TRBJ2-1, with D possibly being TRBD2 (6 bases). Per the germline V gene, CDR1 is SGHKS and CDR2 is YYEKEE (reference sequence). Deletions cut 4 bases from V and 6 bases from J, with 11 bases between. The CDR3 spans 13 residues. In nucleotides, the CDR3 is TGTGCCAGCAGCATAACTAGCAGCAATGAGCAGTTCTTC. It encodes CASSITSSNEQFF.

J is TRBJ2-3 and V is TRBV7-3, with D possibly being TRBD2 (5 bases). Trimming removed 8 bases at V and 5 bases at J, with 14 bases between. Germline V gene data show CDR1 as SGHTA and CDR2 as FQGTGA. There are 13 residues in the CDR3. Written as DNA, the CDR3 is TGTGCCAGCGGGAGCATGAGGAAAGATACGCAGTATTTT. Its translation is CASGSMRKDTQYF.

The chain employs TRBV19 and TRBJ2-7; 7 nucleotides align to TRBD1. V lost 10 bases, J lost 8 bases, and 17 bases stayed unmatched. This CDR3 is built from 14 residues. Germline assignment: CDR1 LNHDA and CDR2 SQIVND (reference sequence). DNA of the CDR3: TGTGCCACCCGCACCGGGACAGCCTCGCCGAAGCAGTACTTC. Protein sequence: CATRTGTASPKQYF.

The rearrangement uses TRBV12-5 and TRBJ2-1; TRBD2 is a possible D gene (6 bases). The CDR3 loop spans 16 amino acids. V lost 0 bases and J lost 0, with 9 bases in between. CDR1 LGHNT and CDR2 FRNRAP come from the germline V gene. The chain's CDR3 is CASGLVQGGSYNEQFF. CDR3 DNA sequence: TGTGCTAGTGGTTTGGTGCAGGGAGGCTCCTACAATGAGCAGTTCTTC.

The genes are TRBV27 and TRBJ2-2; D is possibly TRBD2 (6 bases). The length of the CDR3 is 13 residues. V gave up 8 bases and J gave up 6 bases, with 13 bases separating them. Germline CDR1 MNHEY, CDR2 SMNVEV (reference sequence). CDR3 region: CASRRASAGELFF. DNA of the CDR3: TGTGCCAGCCGGAGGGCCTCGGCCGGGGAGCTGTTTTTT.

The chain uses TRBV5-8 and TRBJ2-2; D might be TRBD2 (5 bases). The germline CDR1 and CDR2 sequences are SGHTS and YDEGEE. This CDR3 is built from 15 residues. Between the trimmed V and J ends, which lost 7 bases and 4 bases, there was a span of 17 bases. DNA of the CDR3: TGTGCCAGCGACCTCGAGGGTCAAAGCACCGGGGAGCTGTTTTTT. Protein: CASDLEGQSTGELFF.

The chain has TRBV19 and TRBJ1-2; 7 nucleotides agree with TRBD1. Germline CDR1 and CDR2: LNHDA and SQIVND (reference sequence). This CDR3 contains 16 residues. J was trimmed by 6 bases and V by 6 bases; bases with no gene match: 16. The CDR3 bases are TGTGCCAGTAGAGCCCCGTTGGACCAGGGGGGTAATGGCTACACCTTC. Residues: CASRAPLDQGGNGYTF.

This chain joins TRBV10-3 and TRBJ2-1, with 12 bases identical to TRBD1. V dropped 8 bases and J dropped 8; count of bases not matched to a gene: 1. The CDR3 consists of 12 residues. CDR1 and CDR2 (germline): ENHRY, SYGVKD. The CDR3 sequence is CAIGTGGDEQFF. CDR3 nucleotide sequence: TGTGCCATCGGGACAGGGGGCGATGAGCAGTTCTTC.